The sequence of this T cell receptor (beta chain) was determined in a study of T cells in Graves' hyperthyroidism and ophthalmopathy. The wider study: Peripheral blood samples were taken at initial diagnosis, prior to any treatment. General study findings and limits: Most thyroid clonotypes expanded above 0.001 were also detected in blood. In the analysis, a 13 V-J model separated ophthalmopathy from stable hyperthyroidism.

Concerning this clonotype: The target antigen is unknown. A read error may explain this, as a much larger clone is one base away.

The TCR beta CDR3 regions underwent amplification using RNA transcripts as the source. RT-PCR in the first round (using the HTBI primer set) targeted the TCR CDR3. TCRdb called the multiplex PCR reads again in MiXCR, with one record for every CDR3 protein. The sample consists of roughly 650,000 distinct CDR3 sequences, 15% to 20% of them appearing once. The sequenced material came from blood. The source is a middle-aged woman with Graves' ophthalmopathy.

CDR3 region: CASRPVSGGHYNEQSF. The CDR3 DNA reads TGTGCCAGCAGACCCGTCAGCGGAGGACACTACAATGAGCAGTCCTTC. The genes are TRBV28 and TRBJ2-1, with D possibly called TRBD1 or TRBD2 (5 bases each). From germline, CDR1 is MDHEN and CDR2 SYDVKM. The CDR3 extends over 16 amino acids.